The 11 T cell receptor beta chains listed next were all sequenced from one sample in a study of blood T cell repertoires in COVID-19. Method: immunoSEQ multiplex PCR; TCRdb's copy keeps in-frame clones and lacks some. The sample gives under 200,000 clones, more than 70% of which show up once; more than 2% is in the top ten. The specimen was peripheral blood. All receptors come from a man aged 50 or older who had recovered from COVID-19.

The rearrangement joins TRBV5-1 to TRBJ2-3; D is ambiguous. Trimming left V 0 bases short and J 1 base short, with 6 bases between. There are 14 residues in the CDR3. CDR1 is SGHRS and CDR2 is YFSETQ in the germline V gene. This CDR3 is CASSLDTGTDTQYF. The CDR3 DNA follows: TGCGCCAGCAGCTTGGATACAGGCACAGATACGCAGTATTTT.

This sequence joins TRBV3-1 (or the pseudogene TRBV3-2) and TRBJ2-3, with 8 bases matching TRBD2. Germline CDR1 LGHDT, CDR2 YNNKEL (reference sequence). V shed 3 bases and J 5 bases; nucleotides not matched to a gene: 7. CDR3 length equals 15 residues. The CDR3 region has the DNA TGTGCCAGCAGCCACGGCGGGGGGCCCGGAGATACGCAGTATTTT. Protein: CASSHGGGPGDTQYF.

This clone was recorded a few times. This chain links TRBV2 with TRBJ1-1, with D perhaps TRBD1 (5 bases). The CDR3 extends over 13 amino acids. V dropped 9 bases and J dropped 5 bases, with 16 bases sitting between them. CDR1 SNHLY and CDR2 FYNNEI come from the germline V gene. The CDR3 DNA follows: TGTGCCAGTCGGCCTCGGGGGTTAACTGAAGCTTTCTTT. This encodes CASRPRGLTEAFF.

The chain uses TRBV2 and TRBJ2-3, with 8 bases matching TRBD2. Germline CDR1 reads SNHLY; CDR2 reads FYNNEI. The trim removed 8 bases at V and 2 bases at J, leaving 3 bases unmatched. This CDR3 has 13 residues. This chain's CDR3 is CASQRETTDTQYF. The CDR3 DNA follows: TGTGCCAGCCAGCGGGAGACCACAGATACGCAGTATTTT.

CDR3: CASSQVQGTTEAFF. CDR3 DNA sequence: TGCGCCAGCAGCCAAGTTCAGGGGACCACTGAAGCTTTCTTT. J is TRBJ1-1 and V is TRBV4-1; D is perhaps TRBD1 (6 bases). Germline-derived CDR1 and CDR2 are MGHRA and YSYEKL. V shed 1 base and J shed 4 bases, with 10 bases lying between them. This CDR3 has 14 residues.

The chain carries TRBV6-5 and TRBJ2-5; no firm D call. Germline V gene data show CDR1 as MNHEY and CDR2 as SVGAGI. This CDR3 spans 14 amino acids. V was cut by 1 base and J by 7 bases, with 13 bases left in between. The CDR3 nucleotides are TGTGCCAGCAGTTACTTGCGGCCCGCCGGGACCCAGTACTTC. Translation: CASSYLRPAGTQYF.

This chain connects TRBV6-1 to TRBJ2-5; TRBD1 aligns across 7 bases. V was pared by 2 bases and J by 5 bases, with 8 bases of the junction left unmatched. CDR1 MNHNS and CDR2 SASEGT come from the germline V gene. The CDR3 has 15 amino acids. In nucleotides, the CDR3 is TGTGCCAGCAGTGAACTTACAGGGGCGAGGGAGACCCAGTACTTC. Its protein is CASSELTGARETQYF.

This chain uses TRBV5-1 with TRBJ2-2, with D possibly matching TRBD2 (5 bases). The CDR3 contains 15 residues. Germline V gene data show CDR1 as SGHRS and CDR2 as YFSETQ. The V and J ends lost 3 bases and 1 base respectively, with 10 bases between them. The CDR3 DNA sequence: TGCGCCAGCAGCTACGGGATGGGGAACACCGGGGAGCTGTTTTTT. Its protein product is CASSYGMGNTGELFF.

The chain links TRBV6-1 to TRBJ2-5; maybe TRBD1 (5 bases). Germline CDR1 is MNHNS and CDR2 is SASEGT. V lost 0 bases, J lost 8 bases, and 10 bases lay in between. The length of the CDR3 is 13 residues. CDR3 residues: CASSEARARTQYF. CDR3 in DNA: TGTGCCAGCAGTGAAGCCAGGGCTCGAACCCAGTACTTC.

The chain recombines TRBV3-1 (or the pseudogene TRBV3-2) with TRBJ2-5, with 7 bases aligning to TRBD1. Germline V gives CDR1 LGHDT, CDR2 YNNKEL (reference sequence). The CDR3 has 15 amino acids. The ends lost 0 bases at V and 5 bases at J; junction bases unmatched: 6. CDR3 bases: TGTGCCAGCAGCCAAGAGGTCAGGGGGTCCGAGACCCAGTACTTC. Its protein product is CASSQEVRGSETQYF.

The gene calls are TRBV5-4 and TRBJ1-6; 8 bases align to TRBD1. This CDR3 has 15 residues. V shed 4 bases, J shed 7 bases, and the junction held 7 bases outside the gene matches. Germline V gene lookup returns CDR1 SGHNT and CDR2 YYREEE (reference sequence). The CDR3 nucleotides are TGTGCCAGCAGCCCCGGGACAGGCTCAAATTCACCCCTCCACTTT. Residues: CASSPGTGSNSPLHF.